This record covers a single T cell receptor beta chain. These data are taken from a study of cytomegalovirus exposure and HLA in healthy donors. Study as a whole: Inside one of the first data releases sat about 91 million unique TCRs taken from HLA-typed donors.

It was with 60 Vbeta and 13 Jbeta primers that the PCR ran. Clones were sequenced by immunoSEQ multiplex PCR, and TCRdb holds only the in-frame ones, with some missing. This sample yields approximately 81,000 clones, of which approximately 84% are seen a single time; 2.4% belongs to the top ten. The specimen sequenced was PBMCs. The clonotype originates from a woman aged 45-65 years in good health and CMV-seronegative.

CDR3 nucleotides: TGTGCCATCAGATCAACCCCAGGGGACTCTGGAAACACCATATATTTT. Translated, it gives CAIRSTPGDSGNTIYF. J is TRBJ1-3 and V is TRBV10-3, with D perhaps TRBD1 (6 bases). The CDR3 length is 16 residues. Trimming removed 6 bases at V and 0 bases at J, with 15 bases between. Germline V gene data show CDR1 as ENHRY and CDR2 as SYGVKD.